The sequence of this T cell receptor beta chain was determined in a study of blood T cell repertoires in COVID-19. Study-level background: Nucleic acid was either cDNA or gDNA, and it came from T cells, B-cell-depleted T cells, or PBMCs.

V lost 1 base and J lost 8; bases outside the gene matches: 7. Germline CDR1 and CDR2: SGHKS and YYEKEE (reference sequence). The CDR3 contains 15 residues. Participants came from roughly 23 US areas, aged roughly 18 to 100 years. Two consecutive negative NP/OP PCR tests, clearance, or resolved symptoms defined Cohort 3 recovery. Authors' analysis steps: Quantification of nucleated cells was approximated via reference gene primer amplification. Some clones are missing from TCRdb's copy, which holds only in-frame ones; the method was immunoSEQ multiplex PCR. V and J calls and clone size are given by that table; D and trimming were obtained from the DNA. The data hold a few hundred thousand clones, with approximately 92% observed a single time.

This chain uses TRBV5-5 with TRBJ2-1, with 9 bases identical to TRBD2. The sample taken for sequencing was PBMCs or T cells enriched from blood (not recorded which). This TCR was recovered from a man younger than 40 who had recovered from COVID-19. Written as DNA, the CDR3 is TGTGCCAGCAGCTTGAAGGTAGCGGGAGACCATGAGCAGTTCTTC. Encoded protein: CASSLKVAGDHEQFF.